The entry that follows covers one T cell receptor (beta chain) sequence. This clonotype was observed a handful of times. Its antigen target is currently unknown. No base quality values were provided; no much bigger clone lies one nucleotide off. The germline ends are 9 bases apart after V is trimmed by 6 bases and J by 4 bases. From its cysteine to its phenylalanine, the CDR3 spans 12 amino acids. Only CDR3 DNA is held: 36 bases, read in frame from base 1. CDR1 and CDR2, looked up from the germline V gene, are MDHEN and SYDVKM. Sequencing took place on an Illumina MiSeq. Quantitative 5'-RACE with molecular barcodes was used to prepare TCR beta libraries. Per the source publication's procedure: To identify disease-linked TCR variants, a new computational method was used, one built on a probabilistic model of VDJ rearrangement. Using fastp trimming at Q25 and MiXCR clonotype assembly, TCRdb reanalyzed the public sequencing data and kept in-frame beta chains. Each entry is one CDR3 protein sequence, shown with its most common DNA and genes. The V and J calls were determined by TCRdb, not by the authors. This sample comprises some 30,000 distinct CDR3 sequences, more than 13% of them detected only once. The ten biggest clones cover 30% to 40% of the sample.

This sample was taken from a study of CD8 T cells in ankylosing spondylitis (dated 2017 in TCRdb). About the study as a whole: T cell receptor beta repertoires were profiled in healthy donors and ankylosing spondylitis patients so that disease-linked TCR variants could be found. The whole study cohort included over a hundred healthy donors and 25 ankylosing spondylitis patients. Peripheral blood was sampled, and synovial fluid was also collected from ankylosing spondylitis patients. Study-level results and caveats: Some of the motif variants had been reported before in the synovial fluid and blood of reactive arthritis patients, a finding that suggests common disease-initiation mechanisms. According to the report, matched synovial fluid samples from ankylosing spondylitis patients were significantly enriched for the disease-linked clones. Blood from ankylosing spondylitis patients appeared to be characterized by a TCR beta motif made up of about 8 highly homologous amino acid variants. A CD8+ phenotype was shown by the disease-linked clones, which were found at relatively low frequencies in peripheral blood.

The specimen was blood. The sequence is built from TRBV28 and TRBJ1-2; a confident D gene designation cannot be given. This TCR derives from a male donor with ankylosing spondylitis or in good health (not recorded which). The nucleotide sequence reads TGTGCCAGCAGGAGGGCGCCCTATGGCTACACCTTC. Translated, it reads CASRRAPYGYTF.